The present entry profiles one T cell receptor beta chain with its context. The sample originates from a study of blood T cell repertoires in COVID-19. Study overall: From the United States, Italy and Spain came samples of acute and convalescent COVID-19. T cells, B-cell-depleted T cells, or PBMCs provided the cDNA or gDNA that served as material.

Original analysis: By means of reference gene primer amplification, nucleated cell counts were estimated. TCRdb keeps only in-frame clones here, not all; method: immunoSEQ multiplex PCR. The D gene and trimming were derived from the DNA, and the V and J assignments and clone size from that table. The sample lists approximately 240,000 clones; approximately 83% were seen once. The germline gives CDR1 GTSNPN, CDR2 SVGIG (reference sequence). This CDR3 comprises 15 residues. V gave up 3 bases and J gave up 4 bases; unmatched junction bases: 8. The chain has TRBV30 and TRBJ2-5; TRBD2 matches 10 bases. The receptor's source is a woman in her thirties who had recovered from COVID-19. Sequenced: peripheral blood. The CDR3 region is CAWRPLAGRAETQYF. The CDR3 coding sequence is TGTGCCTGGAGGCCACTAGCGGGGCGGGCAGAGACCCAGTACTTC. Full variable domain (rest looked up from reference TRBV30 and TRBJ2-5): SQTIHQWPATLVQPVGSPLSLECTVEGTSNPNLYWYRQAAGRGLQLLFYSVGIGQISSEVPQNLSASRPQDRQFILSSKKLLLSDSGFYLCAWRPLAGRAETQYFGPGTRLLVL.